Each of the 20 T cell receptor beta chains below was sequenced from the same sample in a study of blood T cell repertoires in COVID-19. Sequencing used immunoSEQ multiplex PCR; TCRdb keeps in-frame clones, though not all of them. The repertoire holds 250,000 or so clones, with approximately 90% as singletons. The sample consisted of PBMCs or T cells enriched from blood (not recorded which). These receptors came from a man aged 50 or older who had been exposed to COVID-19.

The V and J genes are TRBV5-4 and TRBJ1-2; 7 bases line up with TRBD1. J lost 7 bases, V lost 3 bases, and 9 bases had no gene match. The CDR3 is 14 residues long. Germline V gene lookup returns CDR1 SGHNT and CDR2 YYREEE (reference sequence). The CDR3 DNA sequence: TGTGCCAGCAGCTGGGCCCAGGGGGAGCGTGGCTACACCTTC. Protein: CASSWAQGERGYTF. The whole variable domain, filled in from reference TRBV5-4 and TRBJ1-2, reads ETGVTQSPTHLIKTRGQQVTLRCSSQSGHNTVSWYQQALGQGPQFIFQYYREEENGRGNFPPRFSGLQFPNYSSELNVNALELDDSALYLCASSWAQGERGYTFGSGTRLTVV.

This chain links TRBV7-9 with TRBJ1-3, with D possibly TRBD1 on 5 matching bases. This CDR3 region has 15 residues. Germline V gives CDR1 SEHNR, CDR2 FQNEAQ (reference sequence). The V end lost 2 bases, the J end lost 4 bases, and 12 bases lay between the germline ends. In DNA form, the CDR3 reads TGTGCCAGCAGCTTATCGGGGGTAGGAGGAAACACCATATATTTT. Its protein product is CASSLSGVGGNTIYF. The variable domain in full, completed from reference TRBV7-9 and TRBJ1-3, reads DTGVSQNPRHKITKRGQNVTFRCDPISEHNRLYWYRQTLGQGPEFLTYFQNEAQLEKSRLLSDRFSAERPKGSFSTLEIQRTEQGDSAMYLCASSLSGVGGNTIYFGEGSWLTVV.

This chain joins TRBV11-1 and TRBJ2-3; no firm D call. The germline V and J ends were trimmed by 2 bases and 4 bases, with 13 bases remaining between them. Germline V CDR1 and CDR2: SGHAT, FQDESV (reference sequence). The CDR3 runs to 15 residues. Here the CDR3 reads CASSLYGLNADTQYF. The DNA for the CDR3 is TGTGCCAGCAGCTTATATGGCTTAAATGCAGATACGCAGTATTTT.

The count of this clone is one. This chain links TRBV18 with TRBJ2-7, with TRBD2 as a possible D gene (6 bases). Germline values: CDR1 KGHSH, CDR2 LQKENI. The CDR3 is 14 residues long. V lost 3 bases and J lost 6, with 15 bases in between. The CDR3 protein is CASSPLAQGGEQYF. The CDR3 region has the DNA TGTGCCAGCTCACCGCTAGCGCAGGGCGGCGAGCAGTACTTC.

This chain connects TRBV5-4 to TRBJ1-1, with D unresolved. V lost 0 bases to trimming and J lost 1 base, with 7 bases between them. Germline V gene data show CDR1 as SGHNT and CDR2 as YYREEE (reference sequence). The CDR3 extends over 14 amino acids. This chain's CDR3 is CASSLGRTNTEAFF. Here the CDR3 DNA reads TGTGCCAGCAGCTTGGGCAGAACGAACACTGAAGCTTTCTTT. The full variable domain, its missing parts supplied by reference TRBV5-4 and TRBJ1-1, is ETGVTQSPTHLIKTRGQQVTLRCSSQSGHNTVSWYQQALGQGPQFIFQYYREEENGRGNFPPRFSGLQFPNYSSELNVNALELDDSALYLCASSLGRTNTEAFFGQGTRLTVV.

This chain joins TRBV6-5 and TRBJ1-1; D remains ambiguous. Trimming left V 6 bases short and J 1 base short, with 9 bases between. Germline CDR1 is MNHEY and CDR2 is SVGAGI. This CDR3 has 13 residues. CDR3 protein: CASRLTENTEAFF. Written as DNA, the CDR3 is TGTGCCAGCAGACTCACAGAGAACACTGAAGCTTTCTTT.

In nucleotides, the CDR3 is TGTGCCAGCAGTTACGGCGGGATGGGAGATACGCAGTATTTT. It specifies CASSYGGMGDTQYF. The gene calls are TRBV6-5 and TRBJ2-3, with D maybe TRBD2 (6 bases). V lost 2 bases and J 5 bases, leaving 11 bases between the germline ends. Germline V gene data show CDR1 as MNHEY and CDR2 as SVGAGI. CDR3 length: 14 amino acids.

The gene calls are TRBV5-1 and TRBJ2-2; TRBD1 might be the D (5 bases). Germline V gene data show CDR1 as SGHRS and CDR2 as YFSETQ. Trimming cost V 0 bases and J 8 bases, with 11 bases left between them. The CDR3 spans 14 residues. CDR3 coding DNA: TGCGCCAGCAGCTTGGCCTACAGGCGTGGGGAGCTGTTTTTT. Its protein is CASSLAYRRGELFF.

This CDR3 is CASGRGNPNTEAFF. Here the CDR3 DNA reads TGCGCCAGCGGTAGGGGGAACCCGAACACTGAAGCTTTCTTT. This chain joins TRBV5-1 and TRBJ1-1; D might be TRBD1 (6 bases). CDR1 and CDR2 (germline): SGHRS, YFSETQ. V was clipped by 7 bases and J by 1 base, with 14 bases between them. This CDR3 is 14 amino acids long.

The chain employs TRBV28 and TRBJ1-2; no clear D. Trimming cost V 4 bases and J 5 bases, with 11 bases left between them. Germline V gene data show CDR1 as MDHEN and CDR2 as SYDVKM. The CDR3 totals 13 residues. CDR3 nucleotides: TGTGCCAGCAGTTCCCTGACGGAGTATGGCTACACCTTC. Residues: CASSSLTEYGYTF.

V is TRBV28 and J is TRBJ1-5; TRBD1 matches at 7 bases. This CDR3 region has 14 residues. The V gene end was trimmed by 3 bases and the J gene end by 3 bases; junction bases not matched to a gene: 2. Germline CDR1 is MDHEN and CDR2 is SYDVKM. The CDR3 nucleotides read TGTGCCAGCAGTTTGGGACAGATCAATCAGCCCCAGCATTTT. Residues: CASSLGQINQPQHF.

This clone has only one observation. The rearrangement links TRBV7-2 to TRBJ1-6; TRBD1 aligns across 7 bases. The V and J ends lost 5 bases and 5 bases, in that order; junction bases with no gene match: 18. Looked up from germline, CDR1 is SGHTA and CDR2 is FQGNSA. This CDR3 has 19 residues. This CDR3 reads CASSPATGWGQRNNSPLHF. CDR3 sequence (DNA): TGTGCCAGCAGCCCCGCCACAGGATGGGGACAGAGGAATAATTCACCCCTCCACTTT.

V is TRBV11-2 and J is TRBJ1-5; D gene ambiguous. Looked up from germline, CDR1 is SGHAT and CDR2 is FQNNGV. This CDR3 has 15 amino acids. The ends were cut back, 5 bases at V and 0 bases at J, with 11 bases in the middle. As DNA, the CDR3 is TGTGCCAGCAGCGTCGGGAGTTATAGCAATCAGCCCCAGCATTTT. It specifies CASSVGSYSNQPQHF.

V usage is TRBV28 and J usage is TRBJ2-7; a weak D match, TRBD2 (5 bases). This CDR3 is 13 amino acids long. Per the germline V gene, CDR1 is MDHEN and CDR2 is SYDVKM. V dropped 1 base and J dropped 3 bases, with 7 bases sitting between them. In DNA form, the CDR3 reads TGTGCCAGCAGTTTATCGGGGAACTACGAGCAGTACGTC. It specifies CASSLSGNYEQYV.

The rearrangement links TRBV12-3 or TRBV12-4 to TRBJ1-2, with D tentatively TRBD1 (5 bases). The CDR3 sequence is 11 residues long. Trimming left V 6 bases short and J 6 bases short, with 8 bases between. DNA for the CDR3: TGTGCCAGCAGCCTCAGGGATGGCTACACCTTC. It specifies CASSLRDGYTF.

The chain carries TRBV5-4 and TRBJ2-5; D is perhaps TRBD2 (6 bases). V gave up 4 bases and J gave up 2 bases, with 9 bases separating them. Germline loops: CDR1 SGHNT, CDR2 YYREEE (reference sequence). This CDR3 region has 13 residues. CDR3 amino acids: CASSGRFQETQYF. The DNA of the CDR3 is TGTGCCAGCAGCGGGAGGTTTCAAGAGACCCAGTACTTC.

The chain has TRBV4-1 and TRBJ1-4; the match to TRBD1 covers 7 bases. The V segment lost 0 bases and the J segment 5 bases; nucleotides outside the gene matches: 12. The CDR3 runs 18 residues. Germline values: CDR1 MGHRA, CDR2 YSYEKL. The CDR3 DNA sequence: TGCGCCAGCAGCCAAGAGATTCCGGGACAGAGGCCAAATGAAAAACTGTTTTTT. This encodes CASSQEIPGQRPNEKLFF.

Written as DNA, the CDR3 is TGCGCCAGCAGCTTGGGGCGGTTCCTTAATGAAAAACTGTTTTTT. This codes for CASSLGRFLNEKLFF. The chain employs TRBV5-1 and TRBJ1-4; D gene ambiguous. Germline assignment: CDR1 SGHRS and CDR2 YFSETQ. This CDR3 region has 15 residues. Trimming pared 0 bases from V and 4 bases from J, leaving 10 bases between.

This clone has a handful of counts. The chain recombines TRBV30 with TRBJ1-1; D is unresolved. Trimming shortened V by 0 bases and J by 1 base, and 9 bases separated the two germline ends. From germline, CDR1 is GTSNPN and CDR2 SVGIG (reference sequence). The CDR3 runs to 14 residues. CDR3 nucleotide sequence: TGTGCCTGGAGTGTGATCGGTCGGAACACTGAAGCTTTCTTT. Translating it yields CAWSVIGRNTEAFF.

The V and J genes are TRBV3-1 (or the pseudogene TRBV3-2) and TRBJ2-5; 8 bases align to TRBD2. CDR3 length: 16 residues. The germline V gene encodes CDR1 LGHDT and CDR2 YNNKEL (reference sequence). Germline trimming cut 0 bases from V and 4 bases from J; bases unmatched to any gene: 7. The CDR3 reads CASSQDRVTSGETQYF. The CDR3 DNA sequence: TGTGCCAGCAGCCAAGATCGGGTAACTAGCGGAGAGACCCAGTACTTC.